The 15 T cell receptor beta chains below all came from one sample that was sequenced in a study of T cell repertoires in cytomegalovirus infection. Their antigen targets remain unknown. TCRdb reprocessed the reads with MiXCR, giving one entry per CDR3 protein. The profile covers about 110,000 distinct CDR3 sequences, with approximately 28% appearing a single time and 80% to 90% taken by the ten largest. Sequencing used CD8+ T cells from cultured PBMCs, obtained from culture after CMV antigen stimulation. Receptors were obtained from a human donor in good health (CMV status not recorded). Some clones in this sample may be carry-over from other donors' samples.

This clonotype has a count of ten or more. The chain combines TRBV7-6 with TRBJ2-1; 7 positions match TRBD2. The CDR3 runs to 17 residues. Germline CDR1 is SGHVS and CDR2 is FNYEAQ. V was pared by 4 bases and J by 4 bases, with 13 bases of the junction left unmatched. This CDR3 reads CASSSSGVLASYNEQFF. The CDR3 nucleotides are TGTGCCAGCAGCTCAAGCGGGGTCCTAGCTTCGTACAATGAGCAGTTCTTC.

This chain joins TRBV4-1 and TRBJ1-2; the match to TRBD1 covers 8 bases. The CDR3 has 14 amino acids. The germline gives CDR1 MGHRA, CDR2 YSYEKL. V lost 4 bases and J lost 5; bases outside the gene matches: 6. The CDR3 DNA follows: TGCGCCAGCAGCCCCGACAGGGGCTATTATGGCTACACCTTC. Protein product: CASSPDRGYYGYTF.

CDR3 nucleotides: TGTGCCAGTAGTATATCCCTTCAGCCCCAGCATTTT. This translates into CASSISLQPQHF. This chain links TRBV19 with TRBJ1-5; D gene unclear. The CDR3 is 12 residues long. V gave up 2 bases and J gave up 6 bases, with 5 bases separating them. From germline, CDR1 is LNHDA and CDR2 SQIVND (reference sequence). Full variable domain (missing parts from reference TRBV19 and TRBJ1-5): DGGITQSPKYLFRKEGQNVTLSCEQNLNHDAMYWYRQDPGQGLRLIYYSQIVNDFQKGDIAEGYSVSREKKESFPLTVTSAQKNPTAFYLCASSISLQPQHFGDGTRLSIL.

The J gene is TRBJ1-1, the V gene TRBV28; 7 nucleotides agree with TRBD1. CDR1 and CDR2 from the germline V gene are MDHEN and SYDVKM. V trimming: 3 bases; J trimming: 0 bases; junction bases outside the gene matches: 10. This CDR3 contains 17 residues. CDR3 DNA sequence: TGTGCCAGCAGTTTTGTGACAGGGTTCATGCTGAACACTGAAGCTTTCTTT. Its protein product is CASSFVTGFMLNTEAFF. Together with reference TRBV28 and TRBJ1-1, the CDR3 gives the full variable domain: DVKVTQSSRYLVKRTGEKVFLECVQDMDHENMFWYRQDPGLGLRLIYFSYDVKMKEKGDIPEGYSVSREKKERFSLILESASTNQTSMYLCASSFVTGFMLNTEAFFGQGTRLTVV.

Many counts were recorded for this clonotype. The chain carries TRBV7-9 and TRBJ1-1, with D unclear. Trimming shortened V by 5 bases and J by 1 base, and 5 bases separated the two germline ends. This CDR3 has 12 amino acids. Germline V gene sequence: CDR1 SEHNR, CDR2 FQNEAQ (reference sequence). The CDR3 region is CASSGQNTEAFF. CDR3 nucleotides: TGTGCCAGCAGCGGGCAGAACACTGAAGCTTTCTTT. Variable domain in full (rest from reference TRBV7-9 and TRBJ1-1): DTGVSQNPRHKITKRGQNVTFRCDPISEHNRLYWYRQTLGQGPEFLTYFQNEAQLEKSRLLSDRFSAERPKGSFSTLEIQRTEQGDSAMYLCASSGQNTEAFFGQGTRLTVV.

The V call is TRBV2, the J call TRBJ1-3; D is perhaps TRBD1 (6 bases). Between the trimmed V and J ends, which lost 6 bases and 1 base, there was a span of 19 bases. The CDR3 contains 17 residues. CDR1 and CDR2 from the germline V gene are SNHLY and FYNNEI. CDR3 sequence (DNA): TGTGCCAGCAGCGGGGGGCAATCGAGGTTTTCTGGAAACACCATATATTTT. Residues: CASSGGQSRFSGNTIYF.

A few counts support this clonotype. V usage is TRBV7-9 and J usage is TRBJ1-2, with D perhaps matching TRBD1 (5 bases). Germline CDR1 SEHNR, CDR2 FQNEAQ (reference sequence). Trimming took 1 base from V and 3 from J, leaving 18 bases between them. The CDR3 has 17 amino acids. The CDR3 nucleotides are TGTGCCAGCAGCTTAGTACAGGACCCCAGGAGGGACTATGGCTACACCTTC. Protein sequence: CASSLVQDPRRDYGYTF.

The table lists this clonotype with a few counts. The chain recombines TRBV29-1 with TRBJ1-2; D possibly corresponds to TRBD1 (6 bases). Looked up from germline, CDR1 is SQVTM and CDR2 is ANQGSEA. V was pared by 2 bases and J by 8 bases, with 9 bases between. The CDR3 spans 11 residues. The CDR3 loop is CSVEHRDGYTF. CDR3 bases: TGCAGCGTTGAACACAGGGACGGCTACACCTTC.

The V call is TRBV11-2, the J call TRBJ2-7; 9 bases line up with TRBD2. There are 15 residues in the CDR3. Per the germline V gene, CDR1 is SGHAT and CDR2 is FQNNGV. Trimming cost V 2 bases and J 2 bases; bases outside gene matches: 4. DNA of the CDR3: TGTGCCAGCAGCTTATATAGCGGGAGCCCCTACGAGCAGTACTTC. Translated: CASSLYSGSPYEQYF. Variable domain in full (rest from reference TRBV11-2 and TRBJ2-7): EAGVAQSPRYKIIEKRQSVAFWCNPISGHATLYWYQQILGQGPKLLIQFQNNGVVDDSQLPKDRFSAERLKGVDSTLKIQPAKLEDSAVYLCASSLYSGSPYEQYFGPGTRLTVT.

This clonotype was counted many times. The chain has TRBV27 and TRBJ2-7; D uncertain. The V end was cut by 6 bases, the J end by 1 base, with 10 bases between. The CDR3 contains 13 residues. Germline CDR1 is MNHEY and CDR2 is SMNVEV (reference sequence). The CDR3 sequence is CASSLGRSYEQYF. For the CDR3, the DNA is TGTGCCAGCAGCTTGGGCCGTTCCTACGAGCAGTACTTC.

This chain joins TRBV27 and TRBJ1-2; D possibly corresponds to TRBD1 (5 bases). This CDR3 has 15 amino acids. Trimming removed 5 bases at V and 0 bases at J, with 13 bases between. CDR1 is MNHEY and CDR2 is SMNVEV in the germline V gene (reference sequence). The CDR3 region has the DNA TGTGCCAGCAGTCCTGGGGGACCGCCTAACTATGGCTACACCTTC. Translating it yields CASSPGGPPNYGYTF.

The table lists this clonotype with a few counts. The V gene is TRBV6-8, the J gene TRBJ1-4; D gene uncertain. Germline V gene lookup returns CDR1 MNHGY and CDR2 SAAAGT. Deletions cut 5 bases from V and 2 bases from J, with 12 bases between. The CDR3 loop spans 15 amino acids. This chain's CDR3 is CASSEERVTNEKLFF. The CDR3 nucleotides are TGTGCCAGCAGTGAAGAGCGGGTGACTAATGAAAAACTGTTTTTT.

For the CDR3, the DNA is TGTGCCATCAGGTGGGACGCTGGCTACGAGCAGTACTTC. Its translation is CAIRWDAGYEQYF. The V and J genes are TRBV10-3 and TRBJ2-7, with D perhaps assigned TRBD1 or TRBD2 (5 bases each). CDR3 size: 13 residues. Trimming took 6 bases from V and 3 from J, leaving 12 bases between them. Germline CDR1 reads ENHRY; CDR2 reads SYGVKD.

The CDR3 loop reads CASSLTGDEKLFF. The CDR3, as DNA: TGTGCCAGCAGTTTGACAGGGGATGAAAAACTGTTTTTT. The chain employs TRBV27 and TRBJ1-4, with 8 bases fitting TRBD1. The CDR3 runs to 13 residues. Germline-derived CDR1 and CDR2 are MNHEY and SMNVEV (reference sequence). Trimming removed 3 bases from V and 6 bases from J; junction bases left unmatched: 0. Full variable domain (outside the CDR3, taken from reference TRBV27 and TRBJ1-4): EAQVTQNPRYLITVTGKKLTVTCSQNMNHEYMSWYRQDPGLGLRQIYYSMNVEVTDKGDVPEGYKVSRKEKRNFPLILESPSPNQTSLYFCASSLTGDEKLFFGSGTQLSVL.

This clonotype was seen a few times. V usage is TRBV5-5 and J usage is TRBJ1-1; the D is unclear. Looked up from germline, CDR1 is SGHKS and CDR2 is YYEKEE (reference sequence). CDR3 length: 15 amino acids. V was pared by 4 bases and J by 6 bases, with 19 bases between. The CDR3 protein is CASSPEPGRTPEAFF. The CDR3 DNA reads TGTGCCAGCAGCCCGGAGCCAGGCAGGACCCCTGAAGCTTTCTTT.